The 23 T cell receptor beta chains in this list originate from one sample, sequenced in a study of control samples from healthy donors and cancer patients. The protocol was immunoSEQ multiplex PCR, while the TCRdb copy is restricted to in-frame clones and leaves out a portion. Of roughly 120,000 clones listed, roughly 92% are singletons. Sequencing was carried out using blood. All receptors derive from a man aged 30 to 39 in good health.

The chain uses TRBV4-2 and TRBJ2-3; tentatively, D is TRBD2 (6 bases). Trimming pared 4 bases from V and 3 bases from J, leaving 17 bases between. From germline, CDR1 is LGHNA and CDR2 YNFKEQ. The CDR3 runs to 16 residues. The CDR3 DNA follows: TGTGCCAGCAGCCCTTGGGGGGTGGACGCTACAGATACGCAGTATTTT. The encoded protein is CASSPWGVDATDTQYF.

This sequence joins TRBV6-4 and TRBJ1-2; TRBD1 matches 11 bases. The CDR3 spans 13 residues. Germline V lookup: CDR1 MRHNA, CDR2 SNTAGT. V gave up 5 bases and J gave up 9 bases; unmatched junction bases: 5. The CDR3 loop reads CASSSGQGASYTF. Here the CDR3 DNA reads TGTGCCAGCAGTTCCGGACAGGGGGCAAGCTACACCTTC.

CDR3 amino acids: CASSFELNTGELFF. The CDR3 DNA reads TGTGCCAGCAGCTTTGAGCTGAACACCGGGGAGCTGTTTTTT. The rearrangement uses TRBV5-8 and TRBJ2-2, with no clear D. The CDR3 extends over 14 amino acids. V was trimmed by 2 bases and J by 1 base, leaving 6 bases between them. The germline CDR1 and CDR2 sequences are SGHTS and YDEGEE.

The chain uses TRBV2 and TRBJ2-1; no firm D call. There are 11 residues in the CDR3. The germline gives CDR1 SNHLY, CDR2 FYNNEI. Between the trimmed V and J ends, which lost 3 bases and 7 bases, there was a span of 4 bases. The CDR3 here is CASSERNEQFF. For the CDR3, the DNA is TGTGCCAGCAGTGAGAGGAATGAGCAGTTCTTC.

The chain is built from TRBV6-6 and TRBJ1-2; no clear D gene. V lost 1 base, J lost 4 bases, and 16 bases lay in between. The germline gives CDR1 MNHNY, CDR2 SVGAGI (reference sequence). CDR3 length: 16 residues. CDR3 coding DNA: TGTGCCAGCAGTTACTTAGGACGGGTAGGTGGCTATGGCTACACCTTC. It yields the protein CASSYLGRVGGYGYTF.

In its sample, this clone was seen once. CDR3 residues: CASSSGLAGRMQETQYF. The CDR3 DNA reads TGTGCCAGCAGCTCGGGACTAGCGGGGCGCATGCAAGAGACCCAGTACTTC. The chain links TRBV7-9 to TRBJ2-5; TRBD2 agrees at 13 bases. V lost 4 bases, J lost 2 bases, and 7 bases stayed unmatched. Germline V lookup: CDR1 SEHNR, CDR2 FQNEAQ (reference sequence). The CDR3 is made up of 17 amino acids.

A word on this clone: Other DNA sequences from this sample encode an identical CDR3 as well. This rearrangement joins TRBV5-1 to TRBJ1-5; a weak D match, TRBD1 (6 bases). The germline gives CDR1 SGHRS, CDR2 YFSETQ. The CDR3 totals 15 residues. The V end was cut by 3 bases, the J end by 8 bases, with 18 bases between. CDR3: CASSWGGGPGEPQHF. Here the CDR3 DNA reads TGCGCCAGCAGCTGGGGCGGGGGGCCAGGGGAGCCCCAGCATTTT.

This chain connects TRBV5-8 to TRBJ1-4; maybe TRBD1 (5 bases). Germline lookup yields CDR1 SGHTS and CDR2 YDEGEE. The CDR3 consists of 15 residues. Trimming pared 6 bases from V and 4 bases from J, leaving 16 bases between. The CDR3, as DNA: TGTGCCAGCATCCTCCCCGGGCAGGGTAATGAAAAACTGTTTTTT. Translating it yields CASILPGQGNEKLFF.

The chain combines TRBV6-1 with TRBJ2-5; tentatively, D is TRBD1 (6 bases). Germline CDR1 MNHNS, CDR2 SASEGT. Between the trimmed V and J ends, which lost 0 bases and 5 bases, there was a span of 13 bases. The CDR3 sequence is 15 residues long. DNA for the CDR3: TGTGCCAGCAGTGAAGCGGTACAGGGCGGGGAGACCCAGTACTTC. It specifies CASSEAVQGGETQYF.

The rearrangement joins TRBV6-5 to TRBJ2-1, with D perhaps matching TRBD1 (6 bases). There are 16 residues in the CDR3. The V gene's germline CDR1 is MNHEY and CDR2 SVGAGI. Trimming took 0 bases from V and 4 from J, leaving 13 bases between them. The CDR3 is CASSYSSPRGYNEQFF. CDR3 DNA sequence: TGTGCCAGCAGTTACTCGAGTCCCAGGGGTTACAATGAGCAGTTCTTC.

The gene calls are TRBV18 and TRBJ2-1; D uncertain. The CDR3 runs 14 residues. Trimming shortened V by 0 bases and J by 8 bases, and 11 bases separated the two germline ends. Germline V gene data show CDR1 as KGHSH and CDR2 as LQKENI. The chain's CDR3 is CASSPPNRFHEQFF. CDR3 bases: TGTGCCAGCTCACCACCGAACAGATTTCATGAGCAGTTCTTC.

The chain links TRBV28 to TRBJ2-7, with a possible D match to TRBD1 (6 bases). Trimming removed 10 bases at V and 7 bases at J, with 17 bases between. Germline CDR1 MDHEN, CDR2 SYDVKM. CDR3 length equals 12 residues. The CDR3: CATTTGQWEQYF. CDR3 in DNA: TGTGCCACCACTACAGGGCAGTGGGAGCAGTACTTC.

This chain's CDR3 is CASSYGGSDKNIQYF. As DNA, the CDR3 is TGTGCCAGCAGTTACGGGGGGTCGGACAAAAACATTCAGTACTTC. The rearrangement uses TRBV6-6 and TRBJ2-4; weak D call: TRBD2 (6 bases). This CDR3 region has 15 residues. Trimming took off 2 bases at V and 3 bases at J, with 11 bases between the two ends. Germline V gives CDR1 MNHNY, CDR2 SVGAGI (reference sequence).

The chain has TRBV11-2 and TRBJ1-1, with D unclear. This CDR3 is built from 13 residues. V was trimmed by 0 bases and J by 10 bases, leaving 12 bases between them. Germline loops: CDR1 SGHAT, CDR2 FQNNGV. This CDR3 reads CASSLESGIGAFF. The CDR3 region has the DNA TGTGCCAGCAGCTTAGAATCGGGGATCGGAGCTTTCTTT.

The genes are TRBV7-9 and TRBJ2-2, with D unclear. This CDR3 region has 12 residues. Trimming took off 4 bases at V and 3 bases at J, with 3 bases between the two ends. In germline, CDR1 is SEHNR, CDR2 FQNEAQ (reference sequence). The CDR3 DNA reads as TGTGCCAGCAGCTACGACACCGGGGAGCTGTTTTTT. As protein: CASSYDTGELFF.

The chain carries TRBV28 and TRBJ2-2, with D possibly TRBD2 on 7 matching bases. This CDR3 is built from 15 residues. Germline V gene sequence: CDR1 MDHEN, CDR2 SYDVKM. Trimming removed 3 bases at V and 4 bases at J, with 12 bases between. CDR3 loop: CASSLRGLGTGELFF. In DNA form, the CDR3 reads TGTGCCAGCAGTTTGCGGGGGCTAGGCACCGGGGAGCTGTTTTTT. Full variable domain (rest looked up from reference TRBV28 and TRBJ2-2): DVKVTQSSRYLVKRTGEKVFLECVQDMDHENMFWYRQDPGLGLRLIYFSYDVKMKEKGDIPEGYSVSREKKERFSLILESASTNQTSMYLCASSLRGLGTGELFFGEGSRLTVL.

A single count supports this clone. The gene calls are TRBV4-1 and TRBJ1-3; a possible D gene is TRBD1 (6 bases). V was trimmed by 5 bases and J by 4 bases, leaving 15 bases between them. Germline V gives CDR1 MGHRA, CDR2 YSYEKL. CDR3 length: 15 amino acids. CDR3 sequence reads: CASSYPGASGNTIYF. The CDR3 DNA reads TGCGCCAGCAGCTATCCAGGGGCATCCGGAAACACCATATATTTT.

The chain uses TRBV7-8 and TRBJ2-7; D gene uncertain. Germline V gene data show CDR1 as SGHVS and CDR2 as FQNEAQ. V dropped 1 base and J dropped 2 bases, with 6 bases sitting between them. The CDR3 has 13 amino acids. The CDR3, as DNA: TGTGCCAGCAGCTTAGGGGGTACCTACGAGCAGTACTTC. Protein sequence: CASSLGGTYEQYF.

The table lists this clone with a count of one. J is TRBJ2-2 and V is TRBV15, with D tentatively TRBD1 (5 bases). CDR3 length: 15 amino acids. V lost 5 bases, J lost 5 bases, and 15 bases lay in between. Germline CDR1 reads LNHNV; CDR2 reads YYDKDF (reference sequence). The CDR3: CATSPSRAYTGELFF. The CDR3 bases are TGTGCCACCAGCCCCTCCAGGGCCTATACCGGGGAGCTGTTTTTT.

The chain combines TRBV7-9 with TRBJ1-1; unclear D gene. V lost 0 bases and J 1 base, leaving 9 bases between the germline ends. CDR1 SEHNR and CDR2 FQNEAQ come from the germline V gene (reference sequence). The CDR3 has 15 amino acids. This CDR3 reads CASSLAAGANTEAFF. Here the CDR3 DNA reads TGTGCCAGCAGCTTAGCGGCGGGCGCGAACACTGAAGCTTTCTTT.

V is TRBV10-3 and J is TRBJ1-2; D may be TRBD1 (6 bases). Germline V gives CDR1 ENHRY, CDR2 SYGVKD. Trimming took 6 bases from V and 5 from J, leaving 19 bases between them. CDR3 length: 15 residues. In nucleotides, the CDR3 is TGTGCCATCAGGGGGGCAGGCGGCCAGGTTTATGGCTACACCTTC. It translates to CAIRGAGGQVYGYTF.

The V and J genes are TRBV18 and TRBJ2-1; D is undetermined. There are 14 residues in the CDR3. Germline CDR1 reads KGHSH; CDR2 reads LQKENI. Trimming removed 5 bases at V and 4 bases at J, with 12 bases between. The CDR3 loop is CASSAHQVYNEQFF. CDR3 in DNA: TGTGCCAGCTCAGCACACCAGGTATACAATGAGCAGTTCTTC.

The chain recombines TRBV27 with TRBJ1-1, with a possible D match to TRBD1 (5 bases). The CDR3 spans 15 residues. V lost 0 bases, J lost 5 bases, and 13 bases lay in between. The germline V gene encodes CDR1 MNHEY and CDR2 SMNVEV (reference sequence). This CDR3 reads CASSLSFGEGTEAFF. The CDR3 nucleotides are TGTGCCAGCAGTTTATCGTTTGGGGAGGGGACTGAAGCTTTCTTT.